A single sample is the source of the 13 T cell receptor beta chains below, sequenced in a study of graft-versus-host responses after intestinal transplantation. The antigens of these receptors remain unknown. Assay used: immunoSEQ multiplex PCR; TCRdb lists only in-frame clones, some missing. Among over 90,000 clones listed, around nine tenths were seen once. The material sequenced was unstimulated CD8+ T cells sorted from spleen or lymph node cells, taken before intestinal transplant. All receptors derive from a human donor who received an intestinal transplant.

The rearrangement uses TRBV6-4 and TRBJ2-7; tentative D call: TRBD2 (7 bases). The CDR3 runs to 13 residues. The germline V gene has CDR1 MRHNA and CDR2 SNTAGT. V lost 8 bases, J lost 6 bases, and 17 bases lay in between. The CDR3 is CASPGGPYSEQYF. The CDR3 DNA is TGTGCCAGCCCCGGGGGGCCTTACTCCGAGCAGTACTTC.

The chain has TRBV5-6 and TRBJ2-7; D perhaps matches TRBD1 (7 bases). CDR3 size: 15 residues. Germline V gives CDR1 SGHDT, CDR2 YYEEEE. The V gene lost 4 bases and the J gene lost 3 bases, with 17 bases spanning the gap. The CDR3 bases are TGTGCCAGCAGCCCTCAGGAGGGGGCGAACTACGAGCAGTACTTC. It specifies CASSPQEGANYEQYF.

The chain links TRBV4-1 to TRBJ2-3, with 9 bases matching TRBD2. The J segment lost 0 bases and the V segment lost 3 bases, leaving 4 bases of the junction unmatched. This CDR3 comprises 16 residues. Germline values: CDR1 MGHRA, CDR2 YSYEKL. For the CDR3, the DNA is TGCGCCAGCAGCCACAGAACTAGCGGGAGCACAGATACGCAGTATTTT. As protein: CASSHRTSGSTDTQYF.

This clone was counted only a few times. As DNA, the CDR3 is TGTGCCAGCAGCTTGGGACAGGGACGTGACAGCGAGCAGTACTTC. This gives the protein CASSLGQGRDSEQYF. The chain joins TRBV5-4 to TRBJ2-7, with 7 bases that match TRBD1. The CDR3 loop spans 15 amino acids. After removal of 0 bases from V and 6 bases from J, the junction contained 9 bases not matched to a gene. Germline CDR1 and CDR2: SGHNT and YYREEE (reference sequence).

This chain uses TRBV27 with TRBJ2-3; 10 nucleotides agree with TRBD2. Looked up from germline, CDR1 is MNHEY and CDR2 is SMNVEV (reference sequence). The V and J ends lost 4 bases and 6 bases, in that order; junction bases with no gene match: 7. The CDR3 loop spans 15 amino acids. The DNA of the CDR3 is TGTGCCAGCAGTTCCGTAGCGGGGGGCAGGGATACGCAGTATTTT. This encodes CASSSVAGGRDTQYF.

This chain connects TRBV7-9 to TRBJ1-2; 7 nucleotides agree with TRBD1. The V gene end was trimmed by 7 bases and the J gene end by 6 bases; junction bases not matched to a gene: 11. This CDR3 has 14 residues. CDR1 is SEHNR and CDR2 is FQNEAQ in the germline V gene (reference sequence). The DNA for the CDR3 is TGTGCCAGCAACCCAACAGGGGACGGAGATGGCTACACCTTC. Residues: CASNPTGDGDGYTF.

J is TRBJ1-5 and V is TRBV5-6, with 10 positions matching TRBD1. The CDR3 totals 15 residues. After removal of 0 bases from V and 4 bases from J, the junction contained 1 base not matched to a gene. CDR1 SGHDT and CDR2 YYEEEE come from the germline V gene. CDR3 DNA sequence: TGTGCCAGCAGCTTGGGGACAGGGGGGAATCAGCCCCAGCATTTT. It translates to CASSLGTGGNQPQHF.

Comment on this clone: The identical CDR3 is also encoded by other nucleotide sequences in the sample. The chain couples TRBV10-3 to TRBJ2-7, with D perhaps matching TRBD1 (5 bases). This CDR3 is built from 14 residues. From germline, CDR1 is ENHRY and CDR2 SYGVKD. V lost 1 base and J lost 0, with 7 bases in between. This CDR3 is CAISEFDSSYEQYF. CDR3 DNA: TGTGCCATCAGTGAGTTCGACAGCTCCTACGAGCAGTACTTC.

The J gene is TRBJ2-3, the V gene TRBV7-9; TRBD2 might be the D (6 bases). CDR1 is SEHNR and CDR2 is FQNEAQ in the germline V gene (reference sequence). V gave up 7 bases and J gave up 4 bases, with 15 bases separating them. The CDR3 consists of 14 residues. For the CDR3, the DNA is TGTGCCAGCACGGGCCCCACGGGGGCAGATACGCAGTATTTT. This encodes CASTGPTGADTQYF.

The V gene is TRBV29-1, the J gene TRBJ2-7, with 14 bases identical to TRBD2. This CDR3 contains 13 residues. V lost 6 bases to trimming and J lost 4 bases; unmatched junction nucleotides: 2. Per germline, CDR1 SQVTM and CDR2 ANQGSEA. The CDR3 coding sequence is TGCAGCGTGGGGACTAGCGGGAGTTACGAGCAGTACTTC. It translates to CSVGTSGSYEQYF.

This chain links TRBV6-5 with TRBJ2-7, with 8 bases identical to TRBD1. V was pared by 6 bases and J by 1 base, with 5 bases of the junction left unmatched. This CDR3 is 14 amino acids long. Germline CDR1 reads MNHEY; CDR2 reads SVGAGI. The CDR3 DNA reads as TGTGCCAGCAGACGTCGGACAGGGTCCTACGAGCAGTACTTC. This codes for CASRRRTGSYEQYF.

The sample holds one count of this clone. The chain combines TRBV28 with TRBJ2-3; 7 bases match TRBD1. Germline V CDR1 and CDR2: MDHEN, SYDVKM. The CDR3 has 15 amino acids. After removal of 3 bases from V and 8 bases from J, the junction contained 11 bases not matched to a gene. The CDR3 coding sequence is TGTGCCAGCAGTTTGGGGACAGTTACTCCAGGTACGCAGTATTTT. Its protein product is CASSLGTVTPGTQYF.

The rearrangement uses TRBV18 and TRBJ1-2, with D maybe TRBD1 (6 bases). The CDR3 runs 15 residues. Germline V gives CDR1 KGHSH, CDR2 LQKENI. Trimming cost V 4 bases and J 0 bases, with 12 bases left between them. CDR3 sequence reads: CASSLRQDTNYGYTF. CDR3 nucleotide sequence: TGTGCCAGCTCACTTCGACAGGACACTAACTATGGCTACACCTTC.